This T cell receptor beta chain was identified in a study of radiation and T cells in renal cell carcinoma. Sequenced by immunoSEQ multiplex PCR; TCRdb stores in-frame clones only, minus some. The sample consists of approximately 43,000 clones, 82% of them appearing once. Time point noted: blood 4 weeks post-SBRT, at nephrectomy. Treatment of the sample: 15 Gy SBRT to primary tumor, nephrectomy 4 weeks later. Blood was sampled at baseline, 2 weeks and 4 weeks after SBRT. The CDR3 is 13 residues long. The ends lost 6 bases at V and 2 bases at J; junction bases unmatched: 2. Germline V gene sequence: CDR1 SNHLY, CDR2 FYNNEI. Study outcomes and limitations: Baseline intratumoral clonotype presence is unknown without pretreatment biopsies.

As concerns this clone: The antigen remains unidentified.

The chain recombines TRBV2 with TRBJ1-2, with TRBD1 matching over 8 bases. Source: blood, taken from a patient whose treatment included radiotherapy and nephrectomy. This TCR derives from a woman between 70 and 85 years old with renal cell carcinoma. The CDR3 sequence: CASRGQGNYGYTF. In DNA form, the CDR3 reads TGTGCCAGCAGAGGACAGGGAAACTATGGCTACACCTTC.